This T cell receptor (beta chain) was identified during a study of T cells after yellow fever vaccination. Study information: SMART-Seq v4 Ultra Low Input prepared libraries from low-cell fractions.

A note on this clonotype: A much more abundant neighbour one base away suggests this may be a read error.

Trimming shortened V by 5 bases and J by 0 bases, and 11 bases separated the two germline ends. Germline CDR1 reads DFQATT; CDR2 reads SNEGSKA (reference sequence). There are 14 residues in the CDR3. Each CDR3 protein gets one entry after TCRdb re-called the 5' RACE reads with MiXCR. The table lists about 73,000 distinct CDR3 sequences, about 7.7% of them singletons. The specimen comprised CD8+ T cells sorted from PBMCs, sampled on the day of the yellow fever booster vaccination. This clonotype was obtained from a man younger than 40 who received the YFV17D yellow fever vaccine. V and J are TRBV20-1 and TRBJ2-1, with unresolved D. Written as DNA, the CDR3 is TGCAGTGCTTTCGAGGTGAGCTCCTACAATGAGCAGTTCTTC. Translated: CSAFEVSSYNEQFF.